This T cell receptor beta chain was obtained from a study of early stage breast cancer tumors. Study in general: About 70% of the 16 invasive tumors were ER+, PR+ and HER2-. Regarding the study as a whole: Compared with adjacent normal breast, tumors showed about 2.5-fold denser, more clonal T cells. Most shared enriched TCRB sequences were commonly generated ones.

Trimming stripped 0 bases from V and 2 bases from J, with 15 bases between. The germline gives CDR1 SGHRS, CDR2 YFSETQ. The CDR3 runs to 16 residues. A word on this clone: The antigen remains unidentified.

Blood replicates held 0.5 ug DNA, tumor or normal breast approximately 1.5 ug, two each. Clones were sequenced by immunoSEQ multiplex PCR, and TCRdb holds only the in-frame ones, with some missing. Seen here are around 50,000 clones, about 80% observed once, and the top ten hold 1.1% to 1.5%. The gene calls are TRBV5-1 and TRBJ2-7; D may be TRBD1 or TRBD2 (5 bases each). Sequenced input: blood. This sequence was found in a person aged 45-60 years with breast cancer. CDR3 in DNA: TGCGCCAGCAGCTTGGCGGTGGGACCTCAGACCTACGAGCAGTACTTC. It is translated as CASSLAVGPQTYEQYF.